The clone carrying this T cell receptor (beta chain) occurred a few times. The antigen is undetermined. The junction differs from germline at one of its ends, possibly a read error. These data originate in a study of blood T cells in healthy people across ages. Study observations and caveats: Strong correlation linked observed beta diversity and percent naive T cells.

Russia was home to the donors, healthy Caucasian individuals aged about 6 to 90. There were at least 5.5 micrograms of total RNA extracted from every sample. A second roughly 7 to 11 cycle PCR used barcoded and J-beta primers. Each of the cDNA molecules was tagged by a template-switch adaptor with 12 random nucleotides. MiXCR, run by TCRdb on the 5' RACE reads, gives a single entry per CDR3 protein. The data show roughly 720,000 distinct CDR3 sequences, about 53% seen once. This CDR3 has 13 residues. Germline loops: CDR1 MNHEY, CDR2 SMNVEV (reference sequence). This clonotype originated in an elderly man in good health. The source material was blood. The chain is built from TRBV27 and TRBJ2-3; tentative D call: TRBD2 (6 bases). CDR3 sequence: CASSLWGADTQYF. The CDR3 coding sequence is TGTGCCAGCAGCTTATGGGGGGCAGATACGCAGTATTTT.